What follows are 27 T cell receptor beta chains derived from one specimen sequenced in a study of neurological immune-mediated disorders. TCRdb reanalysed the 5' RACE reads using MiXCR and keeps one entry per CDR3 protein. The sample includes over 65,000 distinct CDR3 sequences, about 9% of them seen just once. The sequencing input was PBMCs. These receptors came from a man aged 45-65 years in good health.

Note on this clonotype: Germline is not matched at one junction end, which may reflect a read error. V usage is TRBV5-1 and J usage is TRBJ1-1; D is ambiguous. The CDR3 consists of 16 residues. Germline CDR1 is SGHRS and CDR2 is YFSETQ. This chain's CDR3 is CASRLAEGGLNNEAFF. CDR3 bases: TGCGCCAGCAGATTGGCCGAGGGAGGTCTGAACAATGAAGCTTTCTTT.

This clonotype was detected ten times or more. This sequence joins TRBV7-7 and TRBJ2-3; no firm D call. Germline values: CDR1 SSHAT, CDR2 FNYEAQ (reference sequence). V dropped 7 bases and J dropped 2 bases, with 13 bases sitting between them. The length of the CDR3 is 14 residues. CDR3 DNA: TGTGCCAGCATCCAACTCGGGTCCACAGATACGCAGTATTTT. This translates into CASIQLGSTDTQYF.

This clonotype was seen more than once but under ten times. CDR3 loop: CSARPPGGDSQPQHF. Here the CDR3 DNA reads TGCAGTGCTAGACCTCCAGGGGGCGACTCTCAGCCCCAGCATTTT. V usage is TRBV20-1 and J usage is TRBJ1-5, with TRBD1 matching over 8 bases. The CDR3 sequence is 15 residues long. Germline CDR1 and CDR2: DFQATT and SNEGSKA (reference sequence). Unmatched junction bases numbered 9, after V lost 2 bases and J lost 6 bases.

The table lists this clonotype with many counts. V usage is TRBV10-3 and J usage is TRBJ2-2; D gene uncertain. CDR3 length equals 12 residues. Between the trimmed V and J ends, which lost 3 bases and 9 bases, there was a span of 8 bases. The germline CDR1 and CDR2 sequences are ENHRY and SYGVKD. The CDR3 DNA reads TGTGCCATCAGTGATTCGAACCGGGAGCTGTTTTTT. This sequence encodes CAISDSNRELFF.

This clonotype has a count of ten or more. The CDR3 DNA reads as TGCAGTGCTAGAGACCAGGGGCCTATCACAGATACGCAGTATTTT. Encoded protein: CSARDQGPITDTQYF. The V gene is TRBV20-1, the J gene TRBJ2-3, with D tentatively TRBD1 (6 bases). Germline V lookup: CDR1 DFQATT, CDR2 SNEGSKA (reference sequence). Trimming shortened V by 0 bases and J by 2 bases, and 12 bases separated the two germline ends. This CDR3 has 15 amino acids.

This clonotype has at least ten counts. V and J are TRBV29-1 and TRBJ2-1; weak D call: TRBD1 (5 bases). Germline CDR1 reads SQVTM; CDR2 reads ANQGSEA. The germline V and J ends were trimmed by 4 bases and 7 bases, with 23 bases remaining between them. The CDR3 is 16 residues long. CDR3: CSVVRPMSQGGNEQFF. The DNA of the CDR3 is TGCAGCGTTGTCAGACCTATGTCCCAGGGTGGTAATGAGCAGTTCTTC.

As for this clonotype: One end of the junction is discordant with germline, which a read error may explain. This chain links TRBV2 with TRBJ1-3; tentative D call: TRBD1 (6 bases). CDR3 length equals 15 residues. Germline CDR1 and CDR2: SNHLY and FYNNEI. The DNA for the CDR3 is TGTTCCAGCAGTCCGGGACACAACTCTGGAAACACCATATATTTT. Its protein is CSSSPGHNSGNTIYF.

This clonotype appeared many times. J is TRBJ1-3 and V is TRBV7-2; D is unresolved. There are 15 residues in the CDR3. V was trimmed by 5 bases and J by 0 bases, leaving 11 bases between them. Germline lookup yields CDR1 SGHTA and CDR2 FQGNSA. Written as DNA, the CDR3 is TGTGCCAGCAGCCGTGACACCAGCTCTGGAAACACCATATATTTT. Translation: CASSRDTSSGNTIYF.

This clonotype was detected many times. The chain couples TRBV6-5 to TRBJ1-2, with 9 bases that match TRBD1. The CDR3 is 18 amino acids. CDR1 is MNHEY and CDR2 is SVGAGI in the germline V gene. After removal of 4 bases from V and 2 bases from J, the junction contained 14 bases not matched to a gene. In DNA form, the CDR3 reads TGTGCCAGCAGTTCGCAGTGGGGACAGGGTCTTGGGAACTATGGCTACACCTTC. Translation: CASSSQWGQGLGNYGYTF.

Ten or more counts support this clonotype. The rearrangement links TRBV20-1 to TRBJ1-1; 10 nucleotides align to TRBD1. V lost 6 bases to trimming and J lost 3 bases; unmatched junction nucleotides: 4. Germline values: CDR1 DFQATT, CDR2 SNEGSKA (reference sequence). The CDR3 is made up of 13 amino acids. CDR3 loop: CSARTGGDTEAFF. In DNA, the CDR3 is TGCAGTGCCCGGACAGGGGGGGACACTGAAGCTTTCTTT.

This clonotype has more than one count but fewer than ten. The gene calls are TRBV5-1 and TRBJ2-2; 7 nucleotides line up with TRBD1. The V gene end was trimmed by 3 bases and the J gene end by 4 bases; junction bases not matched to a gene: 3. The germline gives CDR1 SGHRS, CDR2 YFSETQ. This CDR3 is 14 amino acids long. The CDR3 DNA reads TGCGCCAGCAGCTGGGACAGACCCACCGGGGAGCTGTTTTTT. The encoded protein is CASSWDRPTGELFF.

This clonotype was seen many times. V gene TRBV5-1 combines with J gene TRBJ1-2, with D tentatively TRBD1 (6 bases). The CDR3 contains 14 residues. Trimming stripped 4 bases from V and 5 bases from J, with 15 bases between. The germline V gene has CDR1 SGHRS and CDR2 YFSETQ. In DNA, the CDR3 is TGCGCCAGCAGCCCCTCAGGGGCCGGGTATGGCTACACCTTC. Residues: CASSPSGAGYGYTF.

This clonotype was counted at least ten times. The chain employs TRBV20-1 and TRBJ1-1; D is uncertain. CDR1 and CDR2 (germline): DFQATT, SNEGSKA (reference sequence). The CDR3 totals 13 residues. V gave up 3 bases and J gave up 1 base, with 9 bases separating them. CDR3 nucleotide sequence: TGCAGTGCTAGCTCGGTGACGAACACTGAAGCTTTCTTT. Translating gives CSASSVTNTEAFF.

The V call is TRBV7-9, the J call TRBJ2-1; 9 nucleotides agree with TRBD2. The CDR3 extends over 16 amino acids. Per germline, CDR1 SEHNR and CDR2 FQNEAQ (reference sequence). J was trimmed by 2 bases and V by 1 base; bases with no gene match: 3. The CDR3 spells CASSLGGRAAYNEQFF. CDR3 nucleotides: TGTGCCAGCAGCTTAGGCGGGAGGGCCGCCTACAATGAGCAGTTCTTC.

This clonotype was picked up many times. The V and J genes are TRBV20-1 and TRBJ2-3, with D perhaps matching TRBD2 (6 bases). The V gene's germline CDR1 is DFQATT and CDR2 SNEGSKA (reference sequence). The length of the CDR3 is 14 residues. The V end lost 0 bases, the J end lost 9 bases, and 16 bases lay between the germline ends. The CDR3 DNA reads TGCAGTGCTAGAGATACGGCGACGCTAGCGACGCAGTATTTT. Translated: CSARDTATLATQYF.

This clonotype was counted ten times or more. The chain links TRBV4-2 to TRBJ1-1; 7 nucleotides align to TRBD1. The CDR3 contains 16 residues. CDR1 is LGHNA and CDR2 is YNFKEQ in the germline V gene. The trim removed 4 bases at V and 1 base at J, leaving 9 bases unmatched. The CDR3 DNA follows: TGTGCCAGCAGCCGGGCAGGGGGATTCGAGAACACTGAAGCTTTCTTT. Its translation is CASSRAGGFENTEAFF.

This clonotype appeared many times. The chain recombines TRBV3-1 with TRBJ2-5; TRBD1 agrees at 7 bases. The CDR3 runs 14 residues. Germline-derived CDR1 and CDR2 are LGHDT and YNNKEL (reference sequence). Trimming cost V 2 bases and J 2 bases; bases outside gene matches: 2. CDR3 sequence reads: CASSQRTGQETQYF. The CDR3 DNA reads TGTGCCAGCAGCCAAAGGACAGGACAAGAGACCCAGTACTTC.

This clonotype was found many times. The chain is built from TRBV4-2 and TRBJ1-3; perhaps TRBD1 as D (6 bases). V shed 3 bases and J shed 4 bases, with 13 bases lying between them. Germline values: CDR1 LGHNA, CDR2 YNFKEQ. The CDR3 covers 15 residues. CDR3 in amino acids: CASSQGGARGNTIYF. CDR3 DNA: TGTGCCAGCAGCCAGGGGGGGGCTCGAGGAAACACCATATATTTT.

This clonotype was picked up many times. This chain links TRBV28 with TRBJ1-5; 7 bases are shared with TRBD1. This CDR3 has 14 amino acids. The V gene end was trimmed by 5 bases and the J gene end by 6 bases; junction bases not matched to a gene: 7. Per germline, CDR1 MDHEN and CDR2 SYDVKM. CDR3 sequence reads: CASSTPDRVQPQHF. In DNA form, the CDR3 reads TGTGCCAGCAGTACCCCTGACAGGGTTCAGCCCCAGCATTTT.

Ten or more counts support this clonotype. The genes are TRBV27 and TRBJ2-3; 8 nucleotides align to TRBD2. This CDR3 region has 13 residues. Unmatched junction bases numbered 6, after V lost 7 bases and J lost 6 bases. The germline gives CDR1 MNHEY, CDR2 SMNVEV (reference sequence). The CDR3 DNA sequence: TGTGCCAGCACAAAGCGGGGGTGGGATACGCAGTATTTT. Encoded protein: CASTKRGWDTQYF.

The table lists this clonotype with many counts. The rearrangement uses TRBV7-2 and TRBJ1-6; unclear D gene. Trimming took off 5 bases at V and 7 bases at J, with 15 bases between the two ends. Germline V gene data show CDR1 as SGHTA and CDR2 as FQGNSA. The CDR3 extends over 15 amino acids. In DNA form, the CDR3 reads TGTGCCAGCAGCCCCCCTGGCAGGACCAATTCACCCCTCCACTTT. Protein product: CASSPPGRTNSPLHF. Supplemented by reference TRBV7-2 and TRBJ1-6, the full variable domain reads GAGVSQSPSNKVTEKGKDVELRCDPISGHTALYWYRQSLGQGLEFLIYFQGNSAPDKSGLPSDRFSAERTGGSVSTLTIQRTQQEDSAVYLCASSPPGRTNSPLHFGNGTRLTVT.

This clonotype was picked up many times. Here the CDR3 reads CASSLALRKPTDTQYF. The CDR3, as DNA: TGCGCCAGCAGCTTGGCCTTGCGGAAGCCCACAGATACGCAGTATTTT. The rearrangement joins TRBV5-1 to TRBJ2-3; no clear D gene. This CDR3 contains 16 residues. The V end lost 0 bases, the J end lost 2 bases, and 13 bases lay between the germline ends. CDR1 SGHRS and CDR2 YFSETQ come from the germline V gene.

The table lists this clonotype with many counts. CDR3 residues: CSAPDRAAETQYF. As DNA, the CDR3 is TGCAGTGCTCCGGACAGGGCGGCAGAGACCCAGTACTTC. V usage is TRBV20-1 and J usage is TRBJ2-5, with 8 positions matching TRBD1. Trimming cost V 5 bases and J 4 bases; bases outside gene matches: 6. CDR1 is DFQATT, CDR2 SNEGSKA, per germline (reference sequence). The CDR3 spans 13 residues.

There are many counts of this clonotype. V and J are TRBV5-1 and TRBJ2-1; 15 nucleotides line up with TRBD2. Germline CDR1 reads SGHRS; CDR2 reads YFSETQ. After removal of 4 bases from V and 8 bases from J, the junction contained 4 bases not matched to a gene. The CDR3 has 15 residues. The CDR3 bases are TGCGCCAGCAGCCCCGGGACTAGCGGGAGGTATGAGCAGTTCTTC. Its translation: CASSPGTSGRYEQFF.

This clonotype was seen many times. The chain combines TRBV20-1 with TRBJ2-3; D perhaps matches TRBD1 (5 bases). V was cut by 2 bases and J by 2 bases, with 14 bases left in between. CDR3 length: 15 residues. CDR1 and CDR2 (germline): DFQATT, SNEGSKA (reference sequence). The chain's CDR3 is CSARLGTGDTDTQYF. Here the CDR3 DNA reads TGCAGTGCTAGATTAGGAACAGGAGACACAGATACGCAGTATTTT.

The table lists this clonotype with many counts. The CDR3 DNA reads TGTGCCAGCAGTCTCACTAGCGGGAGTTCCAATGAGCAGTTCTTC. Translating it yields CASSLTSGSSNEQFF. This chain uses TRBV28 with TRBJ2-1, with 11 bases matching TRBD2. Germline loops: CDR1 MDHEN, CDR2 SYDVKM. The V gene end was trimmed by 5 bases and the J gene end by 6 bases; junction bases not matched to a gene: 6. The CDR3 is made up of 15 amino acids.

This clonotype was counted at least ten times. The chain employs TRBV19 and TRBJ1-5, with 9 bases lining up with TRBD1. The CDR3 sequence is 18 residues long. J lost 2 bases, V lost 3 bases, and 11 bases had no gene match. The V gene's germline CDR1 is LNHDA and CDR2 SQIVND (reference sequence). As DNA, the CDR3 is TGTGCCAGTAGTATGGGCGGGACAGGGTTTAATCGCAATCAGCCCCAGCATTTT. Protein product: CASSMGGTGFNRNQPQHF. The full variable domain, its missing parts supplied by reference TRBV19 and TRBJ1-5, is DGGITQSPKYLFRKEGQNVTLSCEQNLNHDAMYWYRQDPGQGLRLIYYSQIVNDFQKGDIAEGYSVSREKKESFPLTVTSAQKNPTAFYLCASSMGGTGFNRNQPQHFGDGTRLSIL.